These 16 T cell receptor beta chains were sequenced from one sample in a study of OX40 agonist ivuxolimab in advanced cancers. TCRdb's table, derived via immunoSEQ multiplex PCR, lists solely in-frame clones and lacks some. The table has tens of thousands of clones, approximately 94% seen once. The input for sequencing was CD4+ or CD8+ T cells sorted from blood, taken in a trial of the OX40 agonist ivuxolimab. Receptor source: an adult with an advanced solid tumor such as melanoma, head and neck, liver or kidney cancer.

The J gene is TRBJ1-1, the V gene TRBV29-1, with unresolved D. From germline, CDR1 is SQVTM and CDR2 ANQGSEA. The V end lost 5 bases, the J end lost 5 bases, and 9 bases lay between the germline ends. The CDR3 totals 11 residues. This chain's CDR3 is CSVSVGTEAFF. For the CDR3, the DNA is TGCAGCGTTTCCGTGGGTACTGAAGCTTTCTTT. The full variable domain, its missing parts supplied by reference TRBV29-1 and TRBJ1-1, is SAVISQKPSRDICQRGTSLTIQCQVDSQVTMMFWYRQQPGQSLTLIATANQGSEATYESGFVIDKFPISRPNLTFSTLTVSNMSPEDSSIYLCSVSVGTEAFFGQGTRLTVV.

The gene calls are TRBV7-9 and TRBJ1-1, with a weak D call TRBD1 (5 bases). This CDR3 has 12 amino acids. Germline lookup yields CDR1 SEHNR and CDR2 FQNEAQ (reference sequence). With 1 base removed from V and 11 bases from J, the gap between germline ends came to 11 bases. The CDR3 region is CASSLDRLGAFF. The CDR3 DNA follows: TGTGCCAGCAGCTTAGACAGGCTGGGGGCTTTCTTT.

The rearrangement uses TRBV19 and TRBJ2-7; 10 bases fit TRBD1. Trimming at V came to 5 bases and at J to 2 bases, leaving 3 bases not matched to a gene. CDR3 length equals 14 residues. Germline CDR1 LNHDA, CDR2 SQIVND (reference sequence). DNA of the CDR3: TGTGCCAGTAGTGGGGGGACAGGGGCCTACGAGCAGTACTTC. Translation: CASSGGTGAYEQYF.

The CDR3 nucleotides are TGTGCCAGCAGCGTCCAAGGACTCCTGATGGGGTCCTACAATGAGCAGTTCTTC. Amino acids: CASSVQGLLMGSYNEQFF. This rearrangement joins TRBV9 to TRBJ2-1, with D perhaps matching TRBD2 (5 bases). The ends were cut back, 2 bases at V and 1 base at J, with 19 bases in the middle. The CDR3 has 18 amino acids. Germline CDR1 and CDR2: SGDLS and YYNGEE. Using reference TRBV9 and TRBJ2-1 for the parts outside the CDR3, the full variable domain is DSGVTQTPKHLITATGQRVTLRCSPRSGDLSVYWYQQSLDQGLQFLIQYYNGEERAKGNILERFSAQQFPDLHSELNLSSLELGDSALYFCASSVQGLLMGSYNEQFFGPGTRLTVL.

The V and J genes are TRBV2 and TRBJ2-3, with a possible D match to TRBD1 (5 bases). There are 11 residues in the CDR3. V was clipped by 6 bases and J by 5 bases, with 6 bases between them. CDR1 and CDR2 (germline): SNHLY, FYNNEI. The CDR3 sequence: CASRGLDTQYF. The CDR3 DNA is TGTGCCAGCAGGGGGCTAGATACGCAGTATTTT.

The chain carries TRBV9 and TRBJ2-3; 7 nucleotides line up with TRBD2. With V trimmed by 0 bases and J by 5 bases, 6 bases remained unmatched. The CDR3 runs 15 residues. Germline V gives CDR1 SGDLS, CDR2 YYNGEE. DNA of the CDR3: TGTGCCAGCAGCGTAGACCCCCTAGCGGAAGATACGCAGTATTTT. It codes for CASSVDPLAEDTQYF. Using reference TRBV9 and TRBJ2-3 for the parts outside the CDR3, the full variable domain is DSGVTQTPKHLITATGQRVTLRCSPRSGDLSVYWYQQSLDQGLQFLIQYYNGEERAKGNILERFSAQQFPDLHSELNLSSLELGDSALYFCASSVDPLAEDTQYFGPGTRLTVL.

This clone showed up just once. The chain combines TRBV9 with TRBJ2-6; 10 bases match TRBD1. CDR1 is SGDLS and CDR2 is YYNGEE in the germline V gene. The trim removed 3 bases at V and 0 bases at J, leaving 9 bases unmatched. The CDR3 spans 19 residues. CDR3 sequence (DNA): TGTGCCAGCAGCGCTGACAGGGGGCGGACCTCCTCTGGGGCCAACGTCCTGACTTTC. This codes for CASSADRGRTSSGANVLTF. Full variable domain (rest looked up from reference TRBV9 and TRBJ2-6): DSGVTQTPKHLITATGQRVTLRCSPRSGDLSVYWYQQSLDQGLQFLIQYYNGEERAKGNILERFSAQQFPDLHSELNLSSLELGDSALYFCASSADRGRTSSGANVLTFGAGSRLTVL.

For the CDR3, the DNA is TGTGCCAGCAGCTTAAGCTCTTGGCGGGAGGGCCTGGATACGCAGTATTTT. The encoded protein is CASSLSSWREGLDTQYF. The J gene is TRBJ2-3, the V gene TRBV7-3; 9 nucleotides match TRBD2. The germline CDR1 and CDR2 sequences are SGHTA and FQGTGA. CDR3 size: 17 residues. J was trimmed by 6 bases and V by 1 base; bases with no gene match: 11.

The chain has TRBV27 and TRBJ2-1, with D hard to call. The CDR3 is 15 amino acids. CDR1 and CDR2 from the germline V gene are MNHEY and SMNVEV (reference sequence). V was pared by 2 bases and J by 0 bases, with 8 bases between. The DNA for the CDR3 is TGTGCCAGCAGTTTACAGGTTAGCTCCTACAATGAGCAGTTCTTC. Its protein is CASSLQVSSYNEQFF.

The chain links TRBV5-4 to TRBJ1-1; no clear D. The V end was cut by 0 bases, the J end by 0 bases, with 6 bases between. Germline V gene data show CDR1 as SGHNT and CDR2 as YYREEE (reference sequence). The CDR3 contains 14 residues. The CDR3 sequence: CASSLGLLNTEAFF. The CDR3 nucleotides are TGTGCCAGCAGCTTGGGACTGCTGAACACTGAAGCTTTCTTT.

CDR3 sequence (DNA): TGTGCCAGCAGCGCGGGACAGTACACCGGGGAGCTGTTTTTT. This sequence encodes CASSAGQYTGELFF. V gene TRBV13 combines with J gene TRBJ2-2, with D maybe TRBD1 (7 bases). V lost 5 bases, J lost 3 bases, and 10 bases lay in between. CDR1 and CDR2 from the germline V gene are PRHDT and FYEKMQ (reference sequence). The CDR3 spans 14 residues. Looking up the rest from reference TRBV13 and TRBJ2-2 gives the full variable domain: AAGVIQSPRHLIKEKRETATLKCYPIPRHDTVYWYQQGPGQDPQFLISFYEKMQSDKGSIPDRFSAQQFSDYHSELNMSSLELGDSALYFCASSAGQYTGELFFGEGSRLTVL.

The chain employs TRBV9 and TRBJ2-7, with 7 bases aligning to TRBD2. Germline trimming cut 3 bases from V and 1 base from J; bases unmatched to any gene: 13. The length of the CDR3 is 17 residues. Germline values: CDR1 SGDLS, CDR2 YYNGEE. In nucleotides, the CDR3 is TGTGCCAGCAGCGGGAACTTAGCGGGTGGAAATTCCTACGAGCAGTACTTC. Protein: CASSGNLAGGNSYEQYF.

The V gene is TRBV7-3, the J gene TRBJ1-1; 7 nucleotides match TRBD1. CDR1 is SGHTA, CDR2 FQGTGA, per germline. This CDR3 has 12 residues. Losses at the gene ends were 4 bases for V and 8 bases for J; bases not matched to a gene: 4. The CDR3 loop reads CASSSPGQEAFF. The CDR3 nucleotides are TGTGCCAGCAGCTCTCCGGGACAGGAAGCTTTCTTT.

This clone showed up just once. CDR3 in amino acids: CASTLTEVLDSPLHF. The CDR3 DNA reads TGTGCCAGCACCCTGACGGAGGTTTTGGATTCACCCCTCCACTTT. The chain employs TRBV2 and TRBJ1-6; D not certain. V was trimmed by 7 bases and J by 8 bases, leaving 18 bases between them. Germline CDR1 is SNHLY and CDR2 is FYNNEI. The CDR3 length is 15 residues.

V and J are TRBV29-1 and TRBJ2-3, with 11 nucleotides matching TRBD2. After removal of 7 bases from V and 2 bases from J, the junction contained 11 bases not matched to a gene. CDR3 length: 16 residues. Germline values: CDR1 SQVTM, CDR2 ANQGSEA. DNA for the CDR3: TGCAGCGCCGCCGGACTAGCGGGCCGCTTCACAGATACGCAGTATTTT. Amino acids: CSAAGLAGRFTDTQYF.

The chain is built from TRBV11-2 and TRBJ2-3, with TRBD2 matching 8 bases. Germline V gives CDR1 SGHAT, CDR2 FQNNGV. After removal of 5 bases from V and 3 bases from J, the junction contained 7 bases not matched to a gene. The CDR3 runs 15 residues. The CDR3 loop reads CASSTGTSSTDTQYF. For the CDR3, the DNA is TGTGCCAGCAGCACTGGGACTAGTTCGACAGATACGCAGTATTTT.